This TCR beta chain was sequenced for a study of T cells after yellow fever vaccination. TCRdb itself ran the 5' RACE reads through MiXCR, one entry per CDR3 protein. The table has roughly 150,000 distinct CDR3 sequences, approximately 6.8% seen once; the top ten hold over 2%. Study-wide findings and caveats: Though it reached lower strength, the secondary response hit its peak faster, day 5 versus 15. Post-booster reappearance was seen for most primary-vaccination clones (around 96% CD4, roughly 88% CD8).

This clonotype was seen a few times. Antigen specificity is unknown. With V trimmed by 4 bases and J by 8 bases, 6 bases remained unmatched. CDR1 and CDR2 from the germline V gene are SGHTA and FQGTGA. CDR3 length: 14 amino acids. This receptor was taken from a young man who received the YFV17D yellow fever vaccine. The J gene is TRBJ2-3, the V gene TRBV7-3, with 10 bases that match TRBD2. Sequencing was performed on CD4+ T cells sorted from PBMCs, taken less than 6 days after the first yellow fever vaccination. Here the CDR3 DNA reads TGTGCCAGCAGCTGGGGGCTAGCGGGGGCTACGCAGTATTTT. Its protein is CASSWGLAGATQYF. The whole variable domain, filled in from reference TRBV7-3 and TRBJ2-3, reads GAGVSQTPSNKVTEKGKYVELRCDPISGHTALYWYRQSLGQGPEFLIYFQGTGAADDSGLPNDRFFAVRPEGSVSTLKIQRTERGDSAVYLCASSWGLAGATQYFGPGTRLTVL.